Below are 27 T cell receptor beta chains sequenced from a single sample in a study of pediatric ulcerative colitis. Here immunoSEQ multiplex PCR was the method, and the copy in TCRdb shows in-frame clones only, minus some. The sample has tens of thousands of clones, about three quarters seen once. The specimen was blood. The receptors come from a boy aged 5-17 years with moderate ulcerative colitis.

The chain couples TRBV6-5 to TRBJ1-1; TRBD1 might be the D (6 bases). Germline V gene data show CDR1 as MNHEY and CDR2 as SVGAGI. CDR3 length: 13 amino acids. Trimming cost V 6 bases and J 6 bases, with 14 bases left between them. The CDR3 DNA follows: TGTGCCAGCAGCCTCGGACAGCCAGCTGAAGCTTTCTTT. Translated, it gives CASSLGQPAEAFF.

On this clone: The junction departs from the called germline gene at one end, perhaps through a read error. The chain is built from TRBV29-1 and TRBJ2-7; D possibly corresponds to TRBD2 (5 bases). Per the germline V gene, CDR1 is SQVTM and CDR2 is ANQGSEA. This CDR3 is built from 12 residues. CDR3 sequence (DNA): TGCAGCGTTCAAGACGGGGACTACGAGCAGTACTTC. Amino acids: CSVQDGDYEQYF.

This clone is a singleton in its sample. This chain connects TRBV6-5 to TRBJ1-1, with no clear D. Per the germline V gene, CDR1 is MNHEY and CDR2 is SVGAGI. The CDR3 loop spans 13 amino acids. V lost 6 bases, J lost 1 base, and 9 bases lay in between. CDR3 DNA: TGTGCCAGCAGGATGAGACAGAACACTGAAGCTTTCTTT. Translation: CASRMRQNTEAFF.

This clone was found once. This sequence joins TRBV6-6 and TRBJ1-1; no reliable D call. The CDR3 spans 13 residues. Germline assignment: CDR1 MNHNY and CDR2 SVGAGI (reference sequence). Between the trimmed V and J ends, which lost 0 bases and 6 bases, there was a span of 8 bases. The CDR3 loop is CASSYSIGSEAFF. The CDR3 DNA sequence: TGTGCCAGCAGTTACTCGATAGGGTCTGAAGCTTTCTTT.

The chain uses TRBV25-1 and TRBJ1-3, with D uncertain. The CDR3 runs to 15 residues. The V gene lost 8 bases and the J gene lost 4 bases, with 18 bases spanning the gap. The germline gives CDR1 MGHDK, CDR2 SYGVNS. The DNA of the CDR3 is TGTGCCAGCCGCCTTTCGCAGGCCGAAGGAAACACCATATATTTT. This translates into CASRLSQAEGNTIYF.

V gene TRBV18 combines with J gene TRBJ2-5; TRBD1 is a possible D gene (6 bases). V was shortened by 6 bases and J by 5 bases, with 16 bases between the two germline ends. CDR1 and CDR2 (germline): KGHSH, LQKENI. The CDR3 has 14 residues. The CDR3 region is CASSLLGTIETQYF. Written as DNA, the CDR3 is TGTGCCAGCTCGCTTCTTGGGACAATCGAGACCCAGTACTTC.

With regard to this clone: Germline and junction disagree at one end, which may indicate a read error. This chain connects TRBV4-1 to TRBJ1-2, with D possibly TRBD1 on 5 matching bases. This CDR3 comprises 14 residues. CDR1 MGHRA and CDR2 YSYEKL come from the germline V gene. The CDR3 sequence: CASSQPGTSLGVIF. The CDR3 nucleotides are TGCGCCAGCAGCCAACCCGGGACCAGCCTTGGGGTAATCTTC.

V gene TRBV7-3 combines with J gene TRBJ2-3; D ambiguous. The CDR3 runs 12 residues. Trimming removed 2 bases from V and 4 bases from J, with 4 bases in between. Germline CDR1 reads SGHTA; CDR2 reads FQGTGA. The CDR3 region is CASSLGPDTQYF. For the CDR3, the DNA is TGTGCCAGCAGCTTAGGCCCAGATACGCAGTATTTT.

The CDR3 sequence: CASSQAVGSYEQYF. The CDR3 DNA reads TGCGCCAGCAGCCAAGCTGTGGGTTCCTACGAGCAGTACTTC. The rearrangement links TRBV4-3 to TRBJ2-7; D is undetermined. Germline CDR1 LGHNA, CDR2 YSLEER. Deletions cut 1 base from V and 1 base from J, with 8 bases between. The CDR3 runs 14 residues.

The chain combines TRBV7-6 with TRBJ2-4; 8 bases agree with TRBD2. V trimming: 1 base; J trimming: 6 bases; junction bases outside the gene matches: 11. CDR3 length: 17 residues. Germline values: CDR1 SGHVS, CDR2 FNYEAQ. Here the CDR3 reads CASSLDSAGGPGNIQYF. The CDR3 DNA reads as TGTGCCAGCAGCTTAGACTCGGCGGGAGGACCTGGAAACATTCAGTACTTC.

With respect to this clone: The junction does not match germline at one end; this may be a read error. The chain links TRBV30 to TRBJ1-2; 7 nucleotides match TRBD1. The CDR3 spans 18 residues. Germline lookup yields CDR1 GTSNPN and CDR2 SVGIG (reference sequence). The CDR3, as DNA: TGTGCCTGGAGGCCCCTAAGACAGGGTAAAGTAAGAGGGGTTGGCTACGCCTTC. Residues: CAWRPLRQGKVRGVGYAF.

The J gene is TRBJ1-2, the V gene TRBV15; 10 positions match TRBD1. V shed 6 bases, J shed 3 bases, and the junction held 7 bases outside the gene matches. This CDR3 has 15 amino acids. Germline-derived CDR1 and CDR2 are LNHNV and YYDKDF (reference sequence). The chain's CDR3 is CATSRGQGEDYGYTF. The DNA of the CDR3 is TGTGCCACCAGTCGAGGACAGGGGGAAGACTATGGCTACACCTTC.

This clone was seen only a few times. The chain links TRBV6-5 to TRBJ1-2, with D possibly matching TRBD1 (6 bases). The CDR3 extends over 15 amino acids. Germline CDR1 reads MNHEY; CDR2 reads SVGAGI. The V gene lost 6 bases and the J gene lost 0 bases, with 14 bases spanning the gap. The CDR3 loop reads CASRMGTTPNYGYTF. The CDR3 nucleotides are TGTGCCAGCAGGATGGGGACAACACCTAACTATGGCTACACCTTC.

The chain has TRBV19 and TRBJ1-5; no clear D. The CDR3 spans 12 residues. V was trimmed by 10 bases and J by 3 bases, leaving 10 bases between them. Germline CDR1 and CDR2: LNHDA and SQIVND (reference sequence). The CDR3 nucleotides are TGTGCCACCTCCCCCCACAATCAGCCCCAGCATTTT. Protein product: CATSPHNQPQHF.

This clone was seen a few times. The genes are TRBV7-3 and TRBJ1-4; D remains unclear. Germline assignment: CDR1 SGHTA and CDR2 FQGTGA. The ends were cut back, 0 bases at V and 1 base at J, with 6 bases in the middle. This CDR3 spans 15 amino acids. The CDR3 loop reads CASSLTRVTNEKLFF. The CDR3 bases are TGTGCCAGCAGCTTAACTAGGGTAACTAATGAAAAACTGTTTTTT.

This chain links TRBV28 with TRBJ2-7; 10 positions agree with TRBD2. Germline-derived CDR1 and CDR2 are MDHEN and SYDVKM. The CDR3 runs to 14 residues. J gave up 3 bases and V 5 bases, and 4 bases lay outside the gene matches. The CDR3 DNA sequence: TGTGCCAGCAGTAGCGGGGGGGCTCTCTACGAGCAGTACTTC. As protein: CASSSGGALYEQYF.

The DNA for the CDR3 is TGCAGCGTCTTTAGCGGCTCTGGGGCCAACGTCCTGACTTTC. This sequence encodes CSVFSGSGANVLTF. V is TRBV29-1 and J is TRBJ2-6; D may be TRBD2 (6 bases). V was cut by 6 bases and J by 0 bases, with 9 bases left in between. Germline CDR1 is SQVTM and CDR2 is ANQGSEA. This CDR3 comprises 14 residues.

CDR3 sequence (DNA): TGTGCCAGCAGTTCCTTTAGCCCCCCGACCAACGTCCTGACTTTC. Its translation is CASSSFSPPTNVLTF. The J gene is TRBJ2-6, the V gene TRBV27, with D hard to call. Germline V lookup: CDR1 MNHEY, CDR2 SMNVEV (reference sequence). V was pared by 4 bases and J by 8 bases, with 15 bases between. The CDR3 is 15 residues long.

The V call is TRBV2, the J call TRBJ2-7; D possibly matches TRBD1 or TRBD2 (5 bases each). V lost 7 bases and J 3 bases, leaving 16 bases between the germline ends. Germline loops: CDR1 SNHLY, CDR2 FYNNEI. The CDR3 runs 14 residues. The CDR3 loop reads CASNDYRGNYEQYF. The CDR3 nucleotides are TGTGCCAGCAACGACTATCGGGGCAACTACGAGCAGTACTTC.

V and J are TRBV9 and TRBJ2-1, with no clear D. Per germline, CDR1 SGDLS and CDR2 YYNGEE. With 4 bases removed from V and 10 bases from J, the gap between germline ends came to 18 bases. This CDR3 comprises 14 residues. DNA for the CDR3: TGTGCCAGCAGCACAAACGTAGATCCCCGGGAGCAGTTCTTC. Encoded protein: CASSTNVDPREQFF.

V is TRBV27 and J is TRBJ2-2, with D maybe TRBD1 (6 bases). Trimming removed 1 base from V and 1 base from J, with 10 bases in between. Germline CDR1 and CDR2: MNHEY and SMNVEV (reference sequence). This CDR3 has 16 residues. The CDR3 sequence: CASSLWGTRNTGELFF. The CDR3 DNA sequence: TGTGCCAGCAGTTTATGGGGGACAAGGAACACCGGGGAGCTGTTTTTT.

This clone occurred once. The chain uses TRBV10-3 and TRBJ2-3, with 13 bases lining up with TRBD2. V was clipped by 7 bases and J by 0 bases; unmatched bases: 4. Germline V gene lookup returns CDR1 ENHRY and CDR2 SYGVKD. The CDR3 has 16 amino acids. CDR3 in DNA: TGTGCCATCAATCGGGGACTAGCGGGGAGCACAGATACGCAGTATTTT. Its protein product is CAINRGLAGSTDTQYF.

This clone was seen a few times. The V gene is TRBV19, the J gene TRBJ1-1; no firm D call. Trimming took off 1 base at V and 4 bases at J, with 13 bases between the two ends. The germline V gene encodes CDR1 LNHDA and CDR2 SQIVND (reference sequence). The CDR3 has 15 amino acids. CDR3 DNA: TGTGCCAGTAGTATAGCCCCGCAGGCGTCCACTGAAGCTTTCTTT. It codes for CASSIAPQASTEAFF.

This chain joins TRBV9 and TRBJ2-3; TRBD2 matches at 8 bases. Looked up from germline, CDR1 is SGDLS and CDR2 is YYNGEE. The CDR3 runs to 17 residues. With 2 bases clipped from V and 0 bases from J, the junction kept 8 bases outside the gene matches. CDR3 residues: CASSVKSGSISTDTQYF. The DNA for the CDR3 is TGTGCCAGCAGCGTCAAAAGCGGGAGTATTAGCACAGATACGCAGTATTTT.

The rearrangement uses TRBV5-1 and TRBJ2-5, with no clear D. V was pared by 2 bases and J by 5 bases, with 7 bases between. CDR1 and CDR2 (germline): SGHRS, YFSETQ. This CDR3 comprises 12 residues. The CDR3 DNA reads TGCGCCAGCAGCTTTTCCGTCGAGACCCAGTACTTC. It codes for CASSFSVETQYF. Based on the CDR3 plus reference TRBV5-1 and TRBJ2-5, the full variable domain is KAGVTQTPRYLIKTRGQQVTLSCSPISGHRSVSWYQQTPGQGLQFLFEYFSETQRNKGNFPGRFSGRQFSNSRSEMNVSTLELGDSALYLCASSFSVETQYFGPGTRLLVL.

The genes are TRBV7-9 and TRBJ1-6; weak D call: TRBD1 (6 bases). V was pared by 3 bases and J by 7 bases, with 22 bases between. The CDR3 is 18 residues long. Germline values: CDR1 SEHNR, CDR2 FQNEAQ (reference sequence). For the CDR3, the DNA is TGTGCCAGCAGCTTGAACTCTAACTCGGGGGCCTCCAATTCACCCCTCCACTTT. It yields the protein CASSLNSNSGASNSPLHF.

The CDR3 spells CASSLLAGGYNEQFF. CDR3 coding DNA: TGTGCCAGCAGCTTACTAGCGGGAGGATATAATGAGCAGTTCTTC. This chain joins TRBV13 and TRBJ2-1; 11 bases agree with TRBD2. CDR3 length: 15 amino acids. Trimming removed 2 bases from V and 7 bases from J; junction bases left unmatched: 4. Germline CDR1 PRHDT, CDR2 FYEKMQ (reference sequence).